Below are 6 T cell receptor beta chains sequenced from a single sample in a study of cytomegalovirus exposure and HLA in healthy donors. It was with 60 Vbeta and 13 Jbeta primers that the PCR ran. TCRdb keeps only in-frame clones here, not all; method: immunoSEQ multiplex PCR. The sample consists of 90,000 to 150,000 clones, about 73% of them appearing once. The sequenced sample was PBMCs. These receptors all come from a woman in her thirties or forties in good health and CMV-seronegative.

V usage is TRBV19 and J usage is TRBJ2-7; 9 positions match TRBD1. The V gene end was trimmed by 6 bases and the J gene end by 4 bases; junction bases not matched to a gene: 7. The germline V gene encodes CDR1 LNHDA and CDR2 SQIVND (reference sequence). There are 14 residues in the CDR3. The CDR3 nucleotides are TGTGCCAGTAGGATGAGGGACAGGGATTACGAGCAGTACTTC. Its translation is CASRMRDRDYEQYF.

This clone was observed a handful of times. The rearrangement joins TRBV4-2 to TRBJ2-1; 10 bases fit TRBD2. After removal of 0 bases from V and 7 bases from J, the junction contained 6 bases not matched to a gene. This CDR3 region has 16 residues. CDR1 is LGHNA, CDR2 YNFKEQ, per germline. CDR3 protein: CASSQEPSGRGNEQFF. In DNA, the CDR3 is TGTGCCAGCAGCCAAGAACCTAGCGGGAGAGGGAATGAGCAGTTCTTC.

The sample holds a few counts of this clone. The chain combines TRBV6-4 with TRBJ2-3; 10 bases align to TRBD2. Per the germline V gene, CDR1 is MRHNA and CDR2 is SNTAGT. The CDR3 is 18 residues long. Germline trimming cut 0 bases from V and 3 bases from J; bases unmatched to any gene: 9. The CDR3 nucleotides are TGTGCCAGCAGTGACTCTCCTAGCGGGGGCCCTAATACAGATACGCAGTATTTT. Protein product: CASSDSPSGGPNTDTQYF.

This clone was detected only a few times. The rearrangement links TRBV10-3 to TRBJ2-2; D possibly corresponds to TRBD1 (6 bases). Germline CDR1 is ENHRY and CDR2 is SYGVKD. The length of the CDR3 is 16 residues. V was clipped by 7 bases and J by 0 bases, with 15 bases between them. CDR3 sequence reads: CAIKSQTGANTGELFF. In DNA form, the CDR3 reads TGTGCCATCAAATCCCAGACAGGAGCGAACACCGGGGAGCTGTTTTTT.

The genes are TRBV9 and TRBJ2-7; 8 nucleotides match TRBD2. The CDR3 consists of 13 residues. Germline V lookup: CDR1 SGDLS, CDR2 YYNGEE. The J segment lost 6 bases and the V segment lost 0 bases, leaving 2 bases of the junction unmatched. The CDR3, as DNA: TGTGCCAGCAGCGTAGGTCGGGAGGGCGAGCAGTACTTC. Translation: CASSVGREGEQYF. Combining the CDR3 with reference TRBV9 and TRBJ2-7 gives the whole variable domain DSGVTQTPKHLITATGQRVTLRCSPRSGDLSVYWYQQSLDQGLQFLIQYYNGEERAKGNILERFSAQQFPDLHSELNLSSLELGDSALYFCASSVGREGEQYFGPGTRLTVT.

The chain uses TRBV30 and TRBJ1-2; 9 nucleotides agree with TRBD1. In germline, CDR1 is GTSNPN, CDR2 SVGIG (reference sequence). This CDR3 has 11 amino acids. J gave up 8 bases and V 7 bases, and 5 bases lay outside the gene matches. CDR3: CAFGQGYGYTF. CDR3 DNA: TGTGCCTTCGGACAGGGGTACGGCTACACCTTC.